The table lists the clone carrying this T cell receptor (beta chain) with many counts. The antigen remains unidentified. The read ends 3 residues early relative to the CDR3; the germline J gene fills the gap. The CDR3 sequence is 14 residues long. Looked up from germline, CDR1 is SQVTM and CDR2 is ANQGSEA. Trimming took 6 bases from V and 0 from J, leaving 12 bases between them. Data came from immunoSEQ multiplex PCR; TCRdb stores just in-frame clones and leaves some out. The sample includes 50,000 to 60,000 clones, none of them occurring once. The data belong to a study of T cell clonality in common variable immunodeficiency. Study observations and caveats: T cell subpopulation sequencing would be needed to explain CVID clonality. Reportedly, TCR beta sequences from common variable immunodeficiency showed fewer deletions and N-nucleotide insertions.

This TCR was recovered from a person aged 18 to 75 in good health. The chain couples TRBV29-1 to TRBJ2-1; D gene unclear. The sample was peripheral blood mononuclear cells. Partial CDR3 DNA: TGCAGCGTCCCTCCCCCGGGCTCCTACAATGAG. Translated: CSVPPPGSYNE. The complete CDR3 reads CSVPPPGSYNEQFF.